Presented here are 23 T cell receptor beta chains from one specimen sequenced in a study of shared clonotypes between healthy human individuals. Terminally differentiated effector memory CD45RA+ cells were excluded from the naive CD8 cells, which were CD45RO-negative and positively selected for CCR7. Profiled with immunoSEQ multiplex PCR; TCRdb holds only in-frame clones, not every one. The table has roughly 2.1 million clones, 90% to 95% seen once; the top ten hold 1.5% to 2%. Sequenced: naive CD8+ T cells from PBMCs. Receptor source: a man aged 18 to 29 in good health. Some clones in this sample may be carry-over from other donors' samples.

The rearrangement joins TRBV27 to TRBJ2-2, with TRBD2 identical over 13 bases. Germline trimming cut 8 bases from V and 7 bases from J; bases unmatched to any gene: 7. This CDR3 has 15 residues. Germline lookup yields CDR1 MNHEY and CDR2 SMNVEV (reference sequence). This CDR3 reads CASGLAGDVNGELFF. The CDR3 DNA sequence: TGTGCCAGCGGACTAGCGGGAGATGTCAACGGGGAGCTGTTTTTT.

The genes are TRBV27 and TRBJ2-1; 8 positions match TRBD2. Trimming removed 6 bases from V and 3 bases from J; junction bases left unmatched: 4. This CDR3 spans 14 amino acids. Germline values: CDR1 MNHEY, CDR2 SMNVEV (reference sequence). As DNA, the CDR3 is TGTGCCAGCAGCCTAGCGGGCAACTACAATGAGCAGTTCTTC. Translation gives CASSLAGNYNEQFF.

This chain's CDR3 is CSVRDPENYGYTF. The CDR3 coding sequence is TGCAGCGTAAGGGACCCCGAAAACTATGGCTACACCTTC. The rearrangement joins TRBV29-1 to TRBJ1-2; tentatively, D is TRBD1 (5 bases). Germline CDR1 and CDR2: SQVTM and ANQGSEA. This CDR3 spans 13 amino acids. Trimming stripped 6 bases from V and 2 bases from J, with 13 bases between.

The V and J genes are TRBV7-2 and TRBJ2-2; 11 bases are shared with TRBD1. V shed 4 bases, J shed 7 bases, and the junction held 11 bases outside the gene matches. The CDR3 runs to 17 residues. Germline CDR1 and CDR2: SGHTA and FQGNSA. CDR3 protein: CASSSVDRGLAGGELFF. In nucleotides, the CDR3 is TGTGCCAGCAGCTCCGTGGACAGGGGGCTCGCGGGCGGGGAGCTGTTTTTT.

V is TRBV7-3 and J is TRBJ2-1, with D possibly matching TRBD2 (7 bases). This CDR3 contains 19 residues. V dropped 0 bases and J dropped 8 bases, with 26 bases sitting between them. Germline CDR1 reads SGHTA; CDR2 reads FQGTGA. The CDR3 coding sequence is TGTGCCAGCAGCTTAACCCCGGGGGGCGGGAGAGGATTCGGCTATGAGCAGTTCTTC. As protein: CASSLTPGGGRGFGYEQFF.

This clone was detected once. The J gene is TRBJ1-3, the V gene TRBV19; D remains unclear. CDR1 and CDR2 from the germline V gene are LNHDA and SQIVND (reference sequence). V lost 4 bases and J 0 bases, leaving 25 bases between the germline ends. The CDR3 is 20 residues long. This CDR3 reads CASSTFPYTSVTISGNTIYF. DNA of the CDR3: TGTGCCAGTAGTACGTTTCCGTACACCTCCGTTACTATCTCTGGAAACACCATATATTTT.

This chain joins TRBV27 and TRBJ2-7, with 8 bases that match TRBD1. V lost 0 bases and J lost 0; bases outside the gene matches: 7. CDR3 length: 17 residues. In germline, CDR1 is MNHEY, CDR2 SMNVEV (reference sequence). Here the CDR3 DNA reads TGTGCCAGCAGTTTATCTCCGGGGACAGGACGCTCCTACGAGCAGTACTTC. This encodes CASSLSPGTGRSYEQYF.

The chain recombines TRBV14 with TRBJ2-1, with D unresolved. CDR3 length: 15 residues. Per germline, CDR1 SGHDN and CDR2 FVKESK. Trimming pared 6 bases from V and 0 bases from J, leaving 12 bases between. CDR3 nucleotides: TGTGCCAGCAGTCACGGTCCCGGCTCCTACAATGAGCAGTTCTTC. Its translation is CASSHGPGSYNEQFF. Full variable domain (rest looked up from reference TRBV14 and TRBJ2-1): EAGVTQFPSHSVIEKGQTVTLRCDPISGHDNLYWYRRVMGKEIKFLLHFVKESKQDESGMPNNRFLAERTGGTYSTLKVQPAELEDSGVYFCASSHGPGSYNEQFFGPGTRLTVL.

The chain links TRBV10-2 to TRBJ1-1; the D is unclear. CDR3 length equals 13 residues. Trimming stripped 7 bases from V and 1 base from J, with 10 bases between. Germline loops: CDR1 WSHSY, CDR2 SAAADI. The DNA for the CDR3 is TGCGCCAGCATAGAGGCAACGAACACTGAAGCTTTCTTT. Its translation: CASIEATNTEAFF.

The rearrangement uses TRBV11-2 and TRBJ2-7; D not certain. The ends were cut back, 5 bases at V and 4 bases at J, with 18 bases in the middle. Germline V gene lookup returns CDR1 SGHAT and CDR2 FQNNGV. The CDR3 contains 15 residues. The CDR3 sequence is CASSQNRVGSYEQYF. As DNA, the CDR3 is TGTGCCAGCAGCCAAAATCGGGTGGGCAGTTACGAGCAGTACTTC.

V and J are TRBV25-1 and TRBJ1-2; 7 bases agree with TRBD1. The V gene's germline CDR1 is MGHDK and CDR2 SYGVNS. The trim removed 3 bases at V and 14 bases at J, leaving 9 bases unmatched. The CDR3 length is 12 residues. The chain's CDR3 is CASSERTGEWTF. The CDR3 region has the DNA TGTGCCAGCAGTGAGAGGACAGGAGAGTGGACCTTC.

This clone was seen once. J is TRBJ2-1 and V is TRBV14, with 12 bases identical to TRBD2. This CDR3 comprises 15 residues. V was clipped by 4 bases and J by 8 bases; unmatched bases: 6. In germline, CDR1 is SGHDN, CDR2 FVKESK. The CDR3 sequence: CASSPRLAGDHEQFF. The CDR3 coding sequence is TGTGCCAGCAGCCCGCGACTAGCGGGAGACCATGAGCAGTTCTTC.

This clone is a singleton in its sample. This chain links TRBV5-6 with TRBJ2-3; TRBD1 aligns across 7 bases. The ends lost 4 bases at V and 2 bases at J; junction bases unmatched: 13. CDR1 is SGHDT, CDR2 YYEEEE, per germline. The CDR3 is 17 residues long. The CDR3 sequence is CASSPLLDRAFTDTQYF. In DNA, the CDR3 is TGTGCCAGCAGCCCTCTACTAGACAGGGCCTTCACAGATACGCAGTATTTT.

The CDR3 protein is CATSRRGTEVIQPQHF. DNA for the CDR3: TGTGCCACCAGCCGGAGGGGTACAGAGGTGATTCAGCCCCAGCATTTT. The V gene is TRBV15, the J gene TRBJ1-5, with D perhaps matching TRBD1 (5 bases). The CDR3 has 16 amino acids. Deletions cut 5 bases from V and 6 bases from J, with 20 bases between. The germline V gene encodes CDR1 LNHNV and CDR2 YYDKDF (reference sequence). Drawing the rest from reference TRBV15 and TRBJ1-5, the complete variable domain is DAMVIQNPRYQVTQFGKPVTLSCSQTLNHNVMYWYQQKSSQAPKLLFHYYDKDFNNEADTPDNFQSRRPNTSFCFLDIRSPGLGDTAMYLCATSRRGTEVIQPQHFGDGTRLSIL.

The DNA for the CDR3 is TGTGCCAGCAGTTGGACAGGAAAGCATGGCTACACCTTC. Its translation: CASSWTGKHGYTF. The chain recombines TRBV6-5 with TRBJ1-2; 7 bases are shared with TRBD1. The CDR3 is made up of 13 amino acids. In germline, CDR1 is MNHEY, CDR2 SVGAGI. The V gene end was trimmed by 4 bases and the J gene end by 6 bases; junction bases not matched to a gene: 5.

Details on this clone: The same CDR3 is also encoded by other DNA sequences in this sample. This sequence joins TRBV5-1 and TRBJ2-3; D may be TRBD1 (5 bases). In germline, CDR1 is SGHRS, CDR2 YFSETQ. CDR3 length: 13 residues. The V end lost 1 base, the J end lost 4 bases, and 7 bases lay between the germline ends. In DNA form, the CDR3 reads TGCGCCAGCAGCTTGACAGGCGCAGATACGCAGTATTTT. Translating gives CASSLTGADTQYF.

The genes are TRBV4-3 and TRBJ2-3; D possibly matches TRBD1 or TRBD2 (6 bases each). V gave up 5 bases and J gave up 0 bases, with 12 bases separating them. Germline loops: CDR1 LGHNA, CDR2 YSLEER. This CDR3 has 15 amino acids. The CDR3 DNA is TGCGCCAGCAGCAAATGGGGGGCAAGCACAGATACGCAGTATTTT. Translated, it gives CASSKWGASTDTQYF.

The chain uses TRBV7-2 and TRBJ2-1, with D possibly called TRBD1 or TRBD2 (5 bases each). Trimming removed 6 bases at V and 5 bases at J, with 20 bases between. The CDR3 covers 16 residues. Germline V gene lookup returns CDR1 SGHTA and CDR2 FQGNSA. The DNA of the CDR3 is TGTGCCAGCAGGAAGACGGGGCGGAGCCTTAACAATGAGCAGTTCTTC. Amino acids: CASRKTGRSLNNEQFF.

The chain has TRBV19 and TRBJ2-7, with 7 bases identical to TRBD1. This CDR3 contains 14 residues. Germline loops: CDR1 LNHDA, CDR2 SQIVND (reference sequence). The J segment lost 2 bases and the V segment lost 5 bases, leaving 6 bases of the junction unmatched. CDR3 in amino acids: CASSLRDSTYEQYF. As DNA, the CDR3 is TGTGCCAGTAGTCTCCGGGACAGCACCTACGAGCAGTACTTC.

The V call is TRBV19, the J call TRBJ1-1; maybe TRBD1 (5 bases). The germline V gene encodes CDR1 LNHDA and CDR2 SQIVND (reference sequence). Trimming pared 5 bases from V and 4 bases from J, leaving 23 bases between. The CDR3 has 17 amino acids. The CDR3 DNA is TGTGCCAGTAGTGTTAAAGACGCAGGGAGGTGGGGCACTGAAGCTTTCTTT. Protein sequence: CASSVKDAGRWGTEAFF. Complete variable domain (other parts from reference TRBV19 and TRBJ1-1): DGGITQSPKYLFRKEGQNVTLSCEQNLNHDAMYWYRQDPGQGLRLIYYSQIVNDFQKGDIAEGYSVSREKKESFPLTVTSAQKNPTAFYLCASSVKDAGRWGTEAFFGQGTRLTVV.

The chain recombines TRBV19 with TRBJ1-5; D is undetermined. The CDR3 has 16 amino acids. CDR1 and CDR2 (germline): LNHDA, SQIVND (reference sequence). V was pared by 5 bases and J by 0 bases, with 14 bases between. This CDR3 reads CASSLLLGYSNQPQHF. As DNA, the CDR3 is TGTGCCAGTAGTTTATTGTTGGGGTATAGCAATCAGCCCCAGCATTTT.

The V and J genes are TRBV7-2 and TRBJ1-5; maybe TRBD1 (5 bases). Per germline, CDR1 SGHTA and CDR2 FQGNSA. The CDR3 is 15 amino acids. V lost 5 bases, J lost 0 bases, and 11 bases lay in between. DNA for the CDR3: TGTGCCAGCAGCCTCGACAGAAATAGCAATCAGCCCCAGCATTTT. It is translated as CASSLDRNSNQPQHF.

The gene calls are TRBV28 and TRBJ2-7, with D uncertain. There are 14 residues in the CDR3. V dropped 6 bases and J dropped 0 bases, with 12 bases sitting between them. Germline V gives CDR1 MDHEN, CDR2 SYDVKM. CDR3 sequence: CASRDLTSSYEQYF. CDR3 DNA sequence: TGTGCCAGCAGGGACCTTACGAGCTCCTACGAGCAGTACTTC.